This is a list of T cell receptor beta chains from one sample in a study of CD8+ T cells in alopecia areata. Method: immunoSEQ multiplex PCR; TCRdb's copy keeps in-frame clones and lacks some. The sample includes over 9,000 clones, 50% to 80% of them seen just once. Sequencing was done on a sample of skin. The receptors were gathered from a human donor with alopecia areata. Each CDR3 is given with its conserved first and last residue. D genes are given only for firm matches. Part of the rows lack a size; the others show once, few, many or a class for expanded clones.

d_call cdr3_length j_call v_call clone_size cdr3_nt cdr3_aa
- 13 TRBJ1-1 TRBV7-2 - TGTGCCAGCAGCCGTCGCTGGGACAATGAAGCTTTCTTT CASSRRWDNEAFF
TRBD2 16 TRBJ2-3 TRBV13 few TGTGCCAGCAGTCAAGGAGGCGGGAGGGCCGTGGATACGCAGTATTTT CASSQGGGRAVDTQYF
- 14 TRBJ2-3 TRBV9 large TGTGCCAGCAGCGTAAATACAGCCACAGATACGCAGTATTTT CASSVNTATDTQYF
- 9 TRBJ2-1 TRBV20-1 few TGCAGTGCTAGTTATGAGCAGTTCTTC CSASYEQFF
TRBD1 15 TRBJ2-5 TRBV5-1 - TGCGCCAGCAGCTTAAAAGGACAGGGGAGAGAGACCCAGTACTTC CASSLKGQGRETQYF
TRBD2 17 TRBJ2-3 TRBV4-3 few TGCGCCAGCAGCCAAGAGGCCGGACTAGCCGACACAGATACGCAGTATTTT CASSQEAGLADTDTQYF
TRBD2 16 TRBJ2-1 TRBV19 - TGTGCCAGTACCGATCGGGGGGGCCTTGTCTACAATGAGCAGTTCTTC CASTDRGGLVYNEQFF
- 15 TRBJ2-2 TRBV6-1 - TGTGCCAGCACCGAGGACACCCCGAACACCGGGGAGCTGTGTTTT CASTEDTPNTGELCF
- 15 TRBJ1-2 TRBV6-5 once TGTGCCAGCAGTTACGGCCCTGGACAGTCCTATGGCTACACCTTC CASSYGPGQSYGYTF
- 12 TRBJ2-3 TRBV7-2 - TGTGCCAGCAGCCTATATGCAGATACGCAGTATTTT CASSLYADTQYF
TRBD1 14 TRBJ1-4 TRBV9 - TGTGCCAGCAGCGTACAGGGGGGAAGTGAAAAACTGTTTTTT CASSVQGGSEKLFF
- 15 TRBJ2-1 TRBV6-5 - TGTGCCAGCAGACCTACACTCAATTCCTACAATGAGCAGTTCTTC CASRPTLNSYNEQFF
TRBD2 15 TRBJ2-1 TRBV7-8 - TGTGCCAGCAGTCGCACTAGCGGAGAATACAATGAGCAGTTCTTC CASSRTSGEYNEQFF
- 13 TRBJ1-1 TRBV7-9 - TGTGCCAGCAGCTTGAACAGGAACACTGAAGCTTTCTTT CASSLNRNTEAFF
TRBD1 16 TRBJ1-5 TRBV23-1 - TGCGCCAGCAGCCGCAATCGGAGACAGGGTGATCAGCCCCAGCATTTT CASSRNRRQGDQPQHF
- 15 TRBJ2-3 TRBV11-2 - TGTGCCAGCACCCTAAGGGGGATTGCGGGAAATACGCAGTATTTT CASTLRGIAGNTQYF
TRBD1 14 TRBJ2-3 TRBV2 - TGTGCCAGCGGAAGGGACAGGGCGACAGATACGCAGTATTTT CASGRDRATDTQYF
- 18 TRBJ2-3 TRBV7-8 - TGTGCCAGCAGCTCCCCCTTGGAGGGGGGGCGCCCCACAGATACGCAGTATTTT CASSSPLEGGRPTDTQYF
TRBD1 15 TRBJ2-2 TRBV5-6 - TGTGCCAGCAGCTACCGGGACAGGTCTCCCGGGGAGCTGTTTTTT CASSYRDRSPGELFF
- 15 TRBJ2-7 TRBV4-1 - TGCGCCAGCAGCCGAGACAGGTCACCTTCCTACGAGCAGTACTTC CASSRDRSPSYEQYF
- 17 TRBJ2-1 TRBV23-1 - TGCGCCAGCAGTTCTCAACCTCAGGGGAACAATTACAATGAGCAGTTCTTC CASSSQPQGNNYNEQFF
- 15 TRBJ2-3 TRBV7-6 - TGTGCCAGCAGCCCCTCTTCCAGGGAAACAGATACGCAGTATTTT CASSPSSRETDTQYF
- 15 TRBJ2-3 TRBV6-4 once TGTGCCAGCAGTGTTTCTCCACTCAGCACAGATACGCAGTATTTT CASSVSPLSTDTQYF
- 15 TRBJ1-5 TRBV7-2 - TGTGCCAGCAGCCTGCAGTTCGGGGTTAGGCAGCCCCAGCATTTT CASSLQFGVRQPQHF
TRBD1 12 TRBJ1-1 TRBV6-5 few TGTGCCAGCAGCTACTGGGGACAGGGAGCTTTCTTT CASSYWGQGAFF
TRBD1 16 TRBJ2-1 TRBV7-8 - TGTGCCAGCAGCTTCATCCGGGACAGGGACTACAATGAGCAGTTCTTC CASSFIRDRDYNEQFF
TRBD2 15 TRBJ2-2 TRBV10-2 - TGCGCCAGCAGAATCGCGGGGGGGCAAGGCGGGGAGCTGTTTTTT CASRIAGGQGGELFF
- 17 TRBJ2-6 TRBV11-3 - TGTGCCAGCAGCTTAGATTACCTAGACTCTGGGGCCAACGTCCTGACTTTC CASSLDYLDSGANVLTF
TRBD2 17 TRBJ2-1 TRBV6-1 - TGTGCCAGCAGAGAAACCGGAGGACTAGCGGCCTACAATGAGCAGTTCTTC CASRETGGLAAYNEQFF
- 14 TRBJ2-5 TRBV4-3 - TGCGCCAGCAGCCTAGGACGGTACGAAAGGACCCAGTACTTC CASSLGRYERTQYF
- 18 TRBJ2-2 TRBV5-4 - TGTGCCAGCAGCTTCCCTCTCAGCCCCTCCTTAAACACCGGGGAGCTGTTTTTT CASSFPLSPSLNTGELFF
- 14 TRBJ2-3 TRBV11-2 - TGTGCCAGCAGCACCATGAAAGGCGCAGATACGCAGTATTTT CASSTMKGADTQYF
- 15 TRBJ1-3 TRBV4-1 few TGCGCCAGCAGCCAAGACCCTAGATCTGGAAACACCATATATTTT CASSQDPRSGNTIYF
TRBD1 16 TRBJ1-2 TRBV5-4 - TGTGCCAGCAGCTTGGCCATGACAGGGGCGGGCTATGGCTACACCTTC CASSLAMTGAGYGYTF
TRBD1 15 TRBJ1-5 TRBV27 - TGTGCCAGCAGTTCCAGGGACAGTAGCAATCAGCCCCAGCATTTT CASSSRDSSNQPQHF
- 15 TRBJ2-1 TRBV7-9 few TGTGCCAGCAGCTTGCAGGGAGTTACCTACAATGAGCAGTTCTTC CASSLQGVTYNEQFF
- 12 TRBJ2-1 TRBV23-1 - TGCGCCAGCAGTCAAGCCGAGGCGGAGCAGTTCTTC CASSQAEAEQFF
- 15 TRBJ1-5 TRBV6-5 - TGTGCCAGCAGCCGTAATAGGGAGAGCAATCAGCCCCAGCATTTT CASSRNRESNQPQHF
- 14 TRBJ2-7 TRBV2 - TGTGCCAGCCGAAAGGGGATCGACGGCTACGAGCAGTACTTC CASRKGIDGYEQYF
- 13 TRBJ2-5 TRBV16 few TGTGCCAGCAGCCAGGACTGGGGGAGGACCCAGTACTTC CASSQDWGRTQYF
- 12 TRBJ1-3 TRBV6-5 - TGTGCCAGCAGAACAGGAGGAAACACCATATATTTT CASRTGGNTIYF
- 14 TRBJ2-5 TRBV7-6 - TGTGCCAGCAGCTTAGGACACCGAAAAGAGACCCAGTACTTC CASSLGHRKETQYF
TRBD2 15 TRBJ2-2 TRBV6-5 - TGTGCCAGCACCACGGGGGGGGAAGGCACCGGGGAGCTGTTTTTT CASTTGGEGTGELFF
TRBD2 18 TRBJ2-1 TRBV4-3 once TGCGCCAGCAGCCAAGACGCTATTTGGGCTAGCGGGAGCAATGAGCAGTTCTTC CASSQDAIWASGSNEQFF
TRBD1 16 TRBJ1-3 TRBV5-1 - TGCGCCAGCAGCTTGTCTCATGGGACAGGAGGAAACACCATATATTTT CASSLSHGTGGNTIYF
TRBD1 13 TRBJ2-5 TRBV7-2 - TGTGCCAGCCACAGGGGGAGAGGAGAGACCCAGTACTTC CASHRGRGETQYF
TRBD2 15 TRBJ2-3 TRBV7-3 - TGTGCCAGCAGCTTAACAGGACTAGGGACAGATACGCAGTATTTT CASSLTGLGTDTQYF
- 16 TRBJ2-3 TRBV5-4 - TGTGCCAGCAGCTACAAATCCGGGAGCAACACAGATACGCAGTATTTT CASSYKSGSNTDTQYF
- 14 TRBJ1-1 TRBV28 - TGTGCCAGCAGTTTATTTGACGGTAACACTGAAGCTTTCTTT CASSLFDGNTEAFF
TRBD2 15 TRBJ2-3 TRBV10-3 - TGTGCCATCAGCTTCGCGGGGGGTAGCACAGATACGCAGTATTTT CAISFAGGSTDTQYF
- 14 TRBJ1-4 TRBV2 - TGTGCCAGCAGTGAAGGCCAAGTAAGCGGAAAACTGTTTTTT CASSEGQVSGKLFF
- 15 TRBJ1-4 TRBV6-5 - TGTGCCAGCAGTTACTTGCAGGCTCGGGGCGAAAAACTGTTTTTT CASSYLQARGEKLFF
TRBD2 17 TRBJ2-5 TRBV7-3 - TGTGCCAGCAGCTTAGGCTTCGGGACTAGCGTTTACGAGACCCAGTACTTC CASSLGFGTSVYETQYF
- 13 TRBJ2-1 TRBV29-1 few TGCAGCACGGAAGGGGACCCAGGGAATGAGCAGTTCTTC CSTEGDPGNEQFF